This T cell receptor beta chain stems from a study of T-cell memory formation after mild COVID-19. Study in general: Clusters of TCRs were largely donor specific.

Study outcomes and limitations: Within pre-infection memory, some responding clones were found, suggesting cross-reactive memory joined. CD8+ contracting clones occupied EMRA, while CD4+ ones occupied mainly CM and EM.

This clonotype showed up just a few times. Its antigen is as yet unknown. TCRdb re-called the 5' RACE reads with MiXCR, one entry per CDR3 protein. The sample yields around 90,000 distinct CDR3 sequences, approximately 15% seen once. This CDR3 contains 15 residues. The V segment lost 3 bases and the J segment 7 bases; nucleotides outside the gene matches: 7. The germline V gene encodes CDR1 SGHDN and CDR2 FVKESK. This clonotype originated in a young man who had mild COVID-19 (a few samples of this study predate the infection). Cell type and time point are not known. The sample was PBMCs or a T cell subset sorted from them (not recorded which). The chain employs TRBV14 and TRBJ2-3, with TRBD2 matching over 10 bases. CDR3 sequence: CASSHQRGGSNTQYF. The CDR3, as DNA: TGTGCCAGCAGCCATCAGCGGGGGGGCTCAAATACGCAGTATTTT.